The sequence of this TCR beta chain was determined in a study of T cell changes during pregnancy in multiple sclerosis. V gave up 0 bases and J gave up 13 bases, with 24 bases separating them. Per the germline V gene, CDR1 is LNHNV and CDR2 is YYDKDF (reference sequence). The CDR3 runs 17 residues. Repertoires were generated with immunoSEQ multiplex PCR, while TCRdb's copy carries only in-frame clones and drops some. Of 30,000 to 35,000 clones listed, roughly nine tenths are singletons. This specimen was CD8+ T cells from peripheral blood mononuclear cells, taken in the first trimester of pregnancy. This TCR derives from a female donor with multiple sclerosis, enrolled in a pregnancy study. The chain is built from TRBV15 and TRBJ2-2; possibly TRBD2 for D (6 bases). The CDR3: CATSRDIGDSGPEGLFF. The CDR3 nucleotides are TGTGCCACCAGCAGAGATATTGGGGACTCCGGGCCGGAGGGGCTGTTTTTT.